This T cell receptor (beta chain) was captured by sequencing in a study of T cells in Graves' hyperthyroidism and ophthalmopathy. In germline, CDR1 is KGHDR, CDR2 SFDVKD. Deletions cut 11 bases from V and 4 bases from J, with 10 bases between. The length of the CDR3 is 12 residues. General study findings and limits: Within blood appeared most thyroid clonotypes that had expanded above 0.001.

Authors of the study amplified TCR beta CDR3 regions from RNA transcripts. HTBI primers were employed in a first-round RT-PCR of the TCR CDR3. From the multiplex PCR reads, TCRdb called clonotypes with MiXCR, one entry per CDR3 protein. The sample has about 560,000 distinct CDR3 sequences, 46% seen once. The definition of stable Graves' hyperthyroidism was no ophthalmopathy progression within 18 months. Lactation, pregnancy, other autoimmune disease or uncontrolled infection led to exclusion of patients. For the diagnoses, clinical symptoms, serum thyroxine and TRAb, thyroid ultrasound and orbital computed tomography were used. This clonotype was recorded at least ten times. Its antigen is not known.

The V and J genes are TRBV24-1 and TRBJ1-4; a possible D gene is TRBD1 (6 bases). The sequenced sample was peripheral blood or thyroid tissue (not recorded which). The receptor comes from a woman aged 18-29 years with Graves' hyperthyroidism. CDR3: CAISGDNEKLFF. As DNA, the CDR3 is TGTGCCATCTCAGGGGATAATGAAAAACTGTTTTTT.